This entry concerns a single TCR beta chain. Its antigen is currently not known. A much bigger clone sits one base away, suggesting this may be a read error. The CDR3 end shows no conserved phenylalanine or tryptophan, and so a read error is likely. What the time point label conveys for this sample: persistent/refractory GD, antithyroid drugs over 5 years with positive TRAb. For both TCR sequencing and RNA sequencing, RNA was extracted from PBMCs in TRIzol. Graves' disease was diagnosed according to American Thyroid Association guidelines. Patients were recruited from an endocrinology department in Xi'an, China. From each patient, around 8.3 milliliters of peripheral blood was collected into an EDTA anticoagulant tube. Ficoll Paque Plus density gradient separation was used to isolate PBMCs, and no further T cell sorting was performed. An Agilent 2100 Bioanalyzer and agarose gel were used to assess RNA quality, and a NanoDrop 2000 was used to measure RNA concentration.

The method was multiplex PCR. TCRdb shows the sequencer as Illumina HiSeq 4000. CDR3 regions were amplified by Arm-PCR with iRepertoire HTBI primers to construct TCR beta libraries. PCR products were gel purified before sequencing. As for the original processing: Gene usage analysis of CDR3 amino acid clonotypes used the roughly 60 TRBV and around 14 TRBJ segments found across samples. Filtered high-quality paired reads were merged into contigs using COPE and FqMerger. BLAST was used to align contigs to IMGT TRBV, TRBD and TRBJ reference genes, with CDR3 defined following IMGT. Any clonotype with a frequency above 0.1% was classified as a highly expanded clone. Shannon entropy served as the measure of repertoire diversity, while the Gini coefficient captured V-J evenness. A clonotype was considered public if more than one individual shared it. TCRdb reanalyzed the raw reads on its own, using fastp at Q25 for trimming and MiXCR for clone calling, and kept in-frame beta chains. Here each entry gathers all rows of one CDR3 protein and keeps the most common genes and DNA. TCRdb, rather than the study authors, made the V and J calls. In all, the sample holds about 660,000 distinct CDR3 sequences, and around 30% of those were seen once. About two fifths of the sample belongs to the ten largest clones.

The sample is drawn from a study of regulatory T cells in long-lasting Graves disease (dated by TCRdb to 2020 to 2023). Context from the whole study: To count as having persistent Graves' disease, a patient had to have received antithyroid drug treatment for over 5 years with TSH receptor autoantibodies remaining persistently positive. Peripheral blood TCR sequencing and RNA sequencing compared persistent Graves' disease patients with newly diagnosed Graves' disease patients. The study was registered as a clinical trial and conducted in China. A total of around 35 samples underwent TCR sequencing, from roughly 13 patients with persistent Graves' disease and 20 or so patients with newly diagnosed Graves' disease. On average, persistent Graves' disease patients in the clinical cohort had been on antithyroid drugs for about 9.3 years. General findings and caveats noted by the study authors: A larger number of public clonotypes was shared among persistent patients (approximately 2,600) than among newly diagnosed patients (about 990). The small sample size was acknowledged by the authors as a limitation that may reduce accuracy. Sequencing and analysis were limited to the TCR beta chain. Persistent disease showed preferential use of TRBV28, TRBJ1-2 and TRBJ2-5, whereas newly diagnosed disease favored TRBV20-1 and TRBJ2-1. Peripheral blood alone was examined, since thyroid tissue, which constituted the primary lesion, could not be accessed. Persistent Graves' disease patients showed lower TCR Shannon entropy and fewer highly expanded clones than newly diagnosed patients, suggesting clonal expansion.

The germline V gene specifies SNHLY as CDR1 and FYNNEI as CDR2. V lost 7 bases and J lost 5 bases, and the count of bases not matched to a germline gene is 7. The CDR3 is 13 amino acids in total, end residues counted. CDR3 DNA is the only sequence kept; it has 39 bases, read in frame from the first base. The receptor chain draws on TRBV2 and TRBJ2-7; TRBD1 matches 8 bases in the middle. Sequencing used peripheral blood mononuclear cells (PBMCs), obtained when the disease was refractory, from a patient treated with antithyroid drugs. The TCR originated in a female donor with Graves disease. This receptor has the CDR3 CASNAPGGNEQYL. The DNA reads as follows: TGTGCCAGCAATGCCCCAGGGGGCAACGAGCAGTACCTC.